This passage covers 32 T cell receptor beta chains from one sample sequenced in a study of glioma-infiltrating T cells after dendritic cell vaccination. Profiled with immunoSEQ multiplex PCR; TCRdb holds only in-frame clones, not every one. The profile shows some 73,000 clones, approximately 80% of them singletons. Specimen: blood, collected before dendritic cell vaccination. The receptors were sampled from a human donor with glioblastoma.

The chain uses TRBV4-2 and TRBJ1-1; the D is unclear. Germline CDR1 LGHNA, CDR2 YNFKEQ. The CDR3 consists of 15 residues. The V gene lost 4 bases and the J gene lost 2 bases, with 14 bases spanning the gap. This CDR3 is CASSRNRDSNTEAFF. DNA for the CDR3: TGTGCCAGCAGCCGCAACCGGGATTCAAACACTGAAGCTTTCTTT.

This clone was recorded a few times. The chain employs TRBV7-3 and TRBJ2-1; D may be TRBD1 (6 bases). With 5 bases removed from V and 4 bases from J, the gap between germline ends came to 18 bases. The germline CDR1 and CDR2 sequences are SGHTA and FQGTGA. There are 16 residues in the CDR3. The DNA of the CDR3 is TGTGCCAGCAGCCCCCTCGGGACACTCGGATACAATGAGCAGTTCTTC. Translated: CASSPLGTLGYNEQFF.

V gene TRBV10-3 combines with J gene TRBJ1-5; tentatively, D is TRBD1 (5 bases). CDR3 length: 15 residues. The ends were cut back, 0 bases at V and 4 bases at J, with 10 bases in the middle. Germline CDR1 and CDR2: ENHRY and SYGVKD. The CDR3 nucleotides are TGTGCCATCAGTGAGTCGACAGTACGAAATCAGCCCCAGCATTTT. It encodes CAISESTVRNQPQHF.

V and J are TRBV27 and TRBJ1-2; D gene uncertain. The V gene lost 3 bases and the J gene lost 0 bases, with 20 bases spanning the gap. CDR1 is MNHEY and CDR2 is SMNVEV in the germline V gene (reference sequence). The CDR3 is 18 residues long. This CDR3 is CASSFSVIGRLTNYGYTF. CDR3 nucleotides: TGTGCCAGCAGTTTCTCCGTCATCGGCAGGCTGACTAACTATGGCTACACCTTC.

The chain recombines TRBV18 with TRBJ2-7; 10 positions match TRBD2. J lost 7 bases, V lost 3 bases, and 12 bases had no gene match. Germline CDR1 KGHSH, CDR2 LQKENI. The CDR3 is 16 residues long. The CDR3 bases are TGTGCCAGCTCACCGGCAATCAGCGGGGGGGCGAGAGAGCAGTACTTC. It specifies CASSPAISGGAREQYF.

V and J are TRBV5-6 and TRBJ2-2, with 9 positions matching TRBD1. With 4 bases clipped from V and 9 bases from J, the junction kept 10 bases outside the gene matches. Germline V CDR1 and CDR2: SGHDT, YYEEEE. This CDR3 spans 15 amino acids. The chain's CDR3 is CASSRGQGDVRELFF. CDR3 nucleotide sequence: TGTGCCAGCAGCAGGGGACAGGGAGATGTCCGGGAGCTGTTTTTT.

This rearrangement joins TRBV10-3 to TRBJ1-6, with 8 bases lining up with TRBD1. The CDR3 covers 16 residues. In germline, CDR1 is ENHRY, CDR2 SYGVKD. The J segment lost 6 bases and the V segment lost 2 bases, leaving 6 bases of the junction unmatched. CDR3 in amino acids: CAISEADRDLNSPLHF. CDR3 sequence (DNA): TGTGCCATCAGTGAGGCGGACAGGGATCTTAATTCACCCCTCCACTTT.

The rearrangement joins TRBV18 to TRBJ2-3; the D gene is possibly TRBD2 (6 bases). Between the trimmed V and J ends, which lost 3 bases and 3 bases, there was a span of 13 bases. CDR1 and CDR2 from the germline V gene are KGHSH and LQKENI. The CDR3 sequence is 15 residues long. The CDR3 nucleotides are TGTGCCAGCTCACCCGGTGGCGGGAAGACAGATACGCAGTATTTT. This sequence encodes CASSPGGGKTDTQYF.

The rearrangement uses TRBV4-1 and TRBJ1-5; weak D call: TRBD1 (6 bases). This CDR3 region has 15 residues. Germline loops: CDR1 MGHRA, CDR2 YSYEKL. With 0 bases removed from V and 10 bases from J, the gap between germline ends came to 16 bases. CDR3 amino acids: CASSQDSGARAPQHF. CDR3 bases: TGCGCCAGCAGCCAAGACTCAGGGGCCCGGGCCCCCCAGCATTTT.

The chain is built from TRBV10-1 and TRBJ1-5; 8 bases are a match to TRBD1. This CDR3 has 14 amino acids. V lost 7 bases to trimming and J lost 8 bases; unmatched junction nucleotides: 10. Per the germline V gene, CDR1 is WNHNN and CDR2 is SYGVQD (reference sequence). CDR3 sequence reads: CASNVPGTGKPQHF. CDR3 nucleotides: TGCGCCAGCAACGTCCCCGGGACAGGAAAGCCCCAGCATTTT.

The chain uses TRBV2 and TRBJ2-1, with TRBD2 matching over 13 bases. This CDR3 has 13 amino acids. Germline-derived CDR1 and CDR2 are SNHLY and FYNNEI. With 11 bases clipped from V and 10 bases from J, the junction kept 8 bases outside the gene matches. Written as DNA, the CDR3 is TGTGCCTCCGGAGGGACTAGCGGGGAAGAGCAGTTCTTC. Translation: CASGGTSGEEQFF.

The chain couples TRBV4-1 to TRBJ2-7, with TRBD1 as a possible D gene (5 bases). CDR1 and CDR2 from the germline V gene are MGHRA and YSYEKL. This CDR3 has 14 residues. V was clipped by 0 bases and J by 2 bases, with 8 bases between them. CDR3 in DNA: TGCGCCAGCAGCCAAGATGGACACACCTACGAGCAGTACTTC. Encoded protein: CASSQDGHTYEQYF.

This chain connects TRBV2 to TRBJ2-7; 7 nucleotides match TRBD2. CDR3 length equals 14 residues. Germline trimming cut 4 bases from V and 0 bases from J; bases unmatched to any gene: 3. Germline V CDR1 and CDR2: SNHLY, FYNNEI. The DNA for the CDR3 is TGTGCCAGCAGTGTTAGGGACTACTCCTACGAGCAGTACTTC. Residues: CASSVRDYSYEQYF.

The chain uses TRBV10-3 and TRBJ2-3, with 7 bases lining up with TRBD1. V dropped 4 bases and J dropped 7; count of bases not matched to a gene: 8. Germline-derived CDR1 and CDR2 are ENHRY and SYGVKD. The CDR3 spans 14 residues. The CDR3 DNA reads as TGTGCCATCAGTGCGGGACAGCTTTCGAATACGCAGTATTTT. Protein product: CAISAGQLSNTQYF.

The chain combines TRBV13 with TRBJ2-2, with D perhaps matching TRBD2 (5 bases). Germline V gene sequence: CDR1 PRHDT, CDR2 FYEKMQ (reference sequence). Deletions cut 3 bases from V and 4 bases from J, with 18 bases between. CDR3 length equals 17 residues. The CDR3 here is CASSLGSGSPFTGELFF. CDR3 sequence (DNA): TGTGCCAGCAGCTTGGGATCGGGGAGCCCTTTCACCGGGGAGCTGTTTTTT.

The chain recombines TRBV9 with TRBJ1-4; D might be TRBD1 (6 bases). This CDR3 is built from 18 residues. Trimming cost V 3 bases and J 4 bases, with 22 bases left between them. The germline CDR1 and CDR2 sequences are SGDLS and YYNGEE. CDR3 bases: TGTGCCAGCAGCGCCGGATTGCTTACAGGGAGACGTAATGAAAAACTGTTTTTT. It codes for CASSAGLLTGRRNEKLFF.

This clone has just a few counts. The J gene is TRBJ2-2, the V gene TRBV6-1; 7 positions agree with TRBD1. CDR3 size: 15 residues. V shed 5 bases, J shed 3 bases, and the junction held 6 bases outside the gene matches. Germline assignment: CDR1 MNHNS and CDR2 SASEGT. CDR3 coding DNA: TGTGCCAGCAGTCCGGTTGACAGGGACACCGGGGAGCTGTTTTTT. Translating it yields CASSPVDRDTGELFF.

This chain uses TRBV10-1 with TRBJ2-2; D ambiguous. From germline, CDR1 is WNHNN and CDR2 SYGVQD (reference sequence). The CDR3 is 15 amino acids. Between the trimmed V and J ends, which lost 0 bases and 5 bases, there was a span of 10 bases. The CDR3 spells CASSESASLTGELFF. The CDR3 nucleotides are TGCGCCAGCAGTGAGTCCGCGTCACTAACCGGGGAGCTGTTTTTT.

The rearrangement uses TRBV6-6 and TRBJ2-7; 8 positions agree with TRBD1. The CDR3 consists of 12 residues. The J segment lost 7 bases and the V segment lost 6 bases, leaving 5 bases of the junction unmatched. Germline values: CDR1 MNHNY, CDR2 SVGAGI (reference sequence). The CDR3, as DNA: TGTGCCAGCAGCCAGGGGGCGGGGGAGCAGTACTTC. Its translation: CASSQGAGEQYF.

The chain joins TRBV5-1 to TRBJ1-1; D remains ambiguous. CDR3 length: 13 amino acids. The germline V gene encodes CDR1 SGHRS and CDR2 YFSETQ. Trimming shortened V by 1 base and J by 4 bases, and 8 bases separated the two germline ends. The DNA for the CDR3 is TGCGCCAGCAGCTTGCGCCGGGTCACTGAAGCTTTCTTT. Protein: CASSLRRVTEAFF.

The chain joins TRBV28 to TRBJ1-2; no clear D gene. The germline CDR1 and CDR2 sequences are MDHEN and SYDVKM. The V and J ends lost 4 bases and 8 bases respectively, with 20 bases between them. The CDR3 is 15 amino acids. DNA of the CDR3: TGTGCCAGCAGTTCCGGTGGGTCTCGAGGCTGGGGCTACACCTTC. This gives the protein CASSSGGSRGWGYTF.

The chain combines TRBV6-5 with TRBJ2-7; maybe TRBD2 (5 bases). The germline V and J ends were trimmed by 0 bases and 5 bases, with 14 bases remaining between them. This CDR3 contains 15 residues. The germline gives CDR1 MNHEY, CDR2 SVGAGI. The CDR3 protein is CASSYSALGGHEQYV. CDR3 DNA sequence: TGTGCCAGCAGTTACTCGGCACTGGGCGGGCACGAGCAGTACGTC.

This sequence joins TRBV5-1 and TRBJ2-7, with D perhaps TRBD1 (5 bases). There are 17 residues in the CDR3. V was shortened by 1 base and J by 2 bases, with 19 bases between the two germline ends. Per the germline V gene, CDR1 is SGHRS and CDR2 is YFSETQ. CDR3 nucleotides: TGCGCCAGCAGCTTGCCCACAGGAGCCTCTCTCCCCTACGAGCAGTACGTC. This sequence encodes CASSLPTGASLPYEQYV.

J is TRBJ1-2 and V is TRBV7-8, with D perhaps TRBD1 (6 bases). V lost 3 bases, J lost 7 bases, and 18 bases lay in between. The CDR3 extends over 15 amino acids. In germline, CDR1 is SGHVS, CDR2 FQNEAQ. CDR3 residues: CASSLPRGFRGGYTF. CDR3 coding DNA: TGTGCCAGCAGCTTGCCGAGGGGCTTCAGGGGTGGCTACACCTTC.

The CDR3 region is CASSIGQGLNTEAFF. The CDR3 DNA sequence: TGTGCCAGTAGTATAGGACAGGGATTGAACACTGAAGCTTTCTTT. This chain connects TRBV19 to TRBJ1-1; 7 positions match TRBD1. The CDR3 runs 15 residues. V shed 1 base and J 0 bases; nucleotides not matched to a gene: 2. Looked up from germline, CDR1 is LNHDA and CDR2 is SQIVND (reference sequence).

The chain links TRBV5-4 to TRBJ2-5; D perhaps matches TRBD1 (6 bases). V was pared by 1 base and J by 5 bases, with 12 bases between. Germline CDR1 and CDR2: SGHNT and YYREEE (reference sequence). The CDR3 length is 14 residues. CDR3 sequence: CASSLKQGVETQYF. DNA for the CDR3: TGTGCCAGCAGCTTGAAACAGGGTGTGGAGACCCAGTACTTC.

The rearrangement links TRBV4-1 to TRBJ2-3; 9 positions match TRBD2. This CDR3 comprises 18 residues. Germline values: CDR1 MGHRA, CDR2 YSYEKL. Germline trimming cut 4 bases from V and 0 bases from J; bases unmatched to any gene: 11. The CDR3: CASSPGTSYISSTDTQYF. In nucleotides, the CDR3 is TGCGCCAGCAGCCCCGGGACTAGCTATATCTCGAGCACAGATACGCAGTATTTT.

V and J are TRBV5-1 and TRBJ2-1; 7 bases are a match to TRBD2. The length of the CDR3 is 18 residues. Looked up from germline, CDR1 is SGHRS and CDR2 is YFSETQ. J lost 6 bases, V lost 0 bases, and 15 bases had no gene match. The CDR3 bases are TGCGCCAGCAGCTTGGGGCGGGGGTACGCGACTAGCAGCAATGAGCAGTTCTTC. Translating gives CASSLGRGYATSSNEQFF.

This clone was seen only a few times. This chain joins TRBV5-1 and TRBJ2-1, with 11 positions matching TRBD1. J lost 6 bases, V lost 0 bases, and 5 bases had no gene match. Germline V gives CDR1 SGHRS, CDR2 YFSETQ. CDR3 length: 16 residues. The CDR3 reads CASSLVWGTGGNEQFF. CDR3 sequence (DNA): TGCGCCAGCAGCTTGGTGTGGGGGACAGGGGGCAATGAGCAGTTCTTC.

The V and J genes are TRBV6-4 and TRBJ1-2; 7 positions agree with TRBD1. The CDR3 contains 14 residues. After removal of 6 bases from V and 2 bases from J, the junction contained 6 bases not matched to a gene. The germline V gene has CDR1 MRHNA and CDR2 SNTAGT. CDR3 residues: CASSAGTANYGYTF. The DNA for the CDR3 is TGTGCCAGCAGCGCCGGGACAGCGAACTATGGCTACACCTTC.

The rearrangement joins TRBV4-1 to TRBJ2-7; TRBD2 matches 10 bases. V lost 1 base, J lost 0 bases, and 6 bases stayed unmatched. Per germline, CDR1 MGHRA and CDR2 YSYEKL. The CDR3 is 17 amino acids. CDR3 sequence reads: CASSQAALAGASYEQYF. Here the CDR3 DNA reads TGCGCCAGCAGCCAAGCGGCGCTAGCGGGGGCCTCCTACGAGCAGTACTTC.

The chain employs TRBV13 and TRBJ1-2, with 12 nucleotides matching TRBD1. Germline values: CDR1 PRHDT, CDR2 FYEKMQ (reference sequence). The CDR3 spans 16 residues. The ends lost 5 bases at V and 8 bases at J; junction bases unmatched: 12. The CDR3, as DNA: TGTGCCAGCAGCCCCCCGATCCGGGACAGGGGGCTAGGCTACACCTTC. This translates into CASSPPIRDRGLGYTF.